A single sample gave rise to the 10 T cell receptor beta chains below, sequenced in a study of blood T cell repertoires in COVID-19. Measured with immunoSEQ multiplex PCR; TCRdb has only the in-frame clones, and not every one. Here the sample spans some 160,000 clones, 88% being singletons. Sequencing was done on a sample of PBMCs or T cells enriched from blood (not recorded which). Receptors originate from a woman between 50 and 59 years old who had recovered from COVID-19.

The rearrangement links TRBV4-3 to TRBJ2-7; D might be TRBD2 (7 bases). The CDR3 loop spans 16 amino acids. Germline-derived CDR1 and CDR2 are LGHNA and YSLEER. Trimming pared 4 bases from V and 5 bases from J, leaving 21 bases between. The CDR3 loop reads CASSRSMGGRGNEQYF. DNA of the CDR3: TGCGCCAGCAGCCGCTCGATGGGGGGGCGGGGCAACGAGCAGTACTTC.

The chain combines TRBV4-3 with TRBJ1-1, with unresolved D. Per the germline V gene, CDR1 is LGHNA and CDR2 is YSLEER. With 1 base removed from V and 0 bases from J, the gap between germline ends came to 9 bases. This CDR3 has 15 residues. DNA of the CDR3: TGCGCCAGCAGCCAAGCAGAGACACTGAACACTGAAGCTTTCTTT. It is translated as CASSQAETLNTEAFF.

The rearrangement uses TRBV11-2 and TRBJ1-6; D not resolved. The CDR3 consists of 18 residues. The germline V gene has CDR1 SGHAT and CDR2 FQNNGV. V was pared by 1 base and J by 4 bases, with 17 bases between. This CDR3 reads CASSLGPGRRAYNSPLHF. The CDR3 DNA reads as TGTGCCAGCAGCTTAGGTCCCGGGAGGCGGGCATATAATTCACCCCTCCACTTT.

The chain is built from TRBV13 and TRBJ2-1; unclear D gene. Per the germline V gene, CDR1 is PRHDT and CDR2 is FYEKMQ (reference sequence). Trimming took 0 bases from V and 0 from J, leaving 3 bases between them. The CDR3 totals 14 residues. The CDR3 loop is CASSLGHSYNEQFF. CDR3 sequence (DNA): TGTGCCAGCAGCTTAGGACACTCCTACAATGAGCAGTTCTTC.

The chain couples TRBV14 to TRBJ2-7, with D hard to call. V lost 1 base and J lost 6, with 16 bases in between. From germline, CDR1 is SGHDN and CDR2 FVKESK. The CDR3 extends over 15 amino acids. The CDR3 bases are TGTGCCAGCAGCCAAGCTACGAGGAGTTTGCGCGAGCAGTACTTC. It encodes CASSQATRSLREQYF.

V usage is TRBV11-1 and J usage is TRBJ1-1; weak D call: TRBD1 (5 bases). Trimming cost V 3 bases and J 0 bases, with 14 bases left between them. Germline assignment: CDR1 SGHAT and CDR2 FQDESV (reference sequence). This CDR3 has 16 amino acids. Written as DNA, the CDR3 is TGTGCCAGCAGCTTCTCGGCAGGGACTATGAACACTGAAGCTTTCTTT. Translated: CASSFSAGTMNTEAFF.

The V and J genes are TRBV29-1 and TRBJ2-7; D gene uncertain. The V and J ends lost 4 bases and 0 bases respectively, with 4 bases between them. Per the germline V gene, CDR1 is SQVTM and CDR2 is ANQGSEA. This CDR3 region has 11 residues. The CDR3 reads CSVAVSYEQYF. The CDR3 DNA reads TGCAGCGTTGCGGTCTCCTACGAGCAGTACTTC.

V usage is TRBV6-6 and J usage is TRBJ1-2; 7 bases are a match to TRBD1. The V gene's germline CDR1 is MNHNY and CDR2 SVGAGI (reference sequence). The CDR3 length is 13 residues. The trim removed 7 bases at V and 8 bases at J, leaving 10 bases unmatched. For the CDR3, the DNA is TGTGCCAGCATTCCCGGAGGGGGCAGGGGCTACACCTTC. The encoded protein is CASIPGGGRGYTF.

V is TRBV21-1 and J is TRBJ1-5; the tabulated D call, TRBD1, remains unverified against the DNA. TRBV21-1 is classified as a pseudogene. The CDR3 consists of 16 residues. CDR3 nucleotides: TGTGCCAGCAGCAAAATGGACAGTCGGAGCAATCAGCCCCAGCATTTT. Translation: CASSKMDSRSNQPQHF.

This clone occurred many times. The V call is TRBV5-5, the J call TRBJ1-4, with D perhaps matching TRBD1 (6 bases). Germline-derived CDR1 and CDR2 are SGHKS and YYEKEE (reference sequence). The CDR3 is made up of 15 amino acids. The V and J ends lost 2 bases and 4 bases respectively, with 12 bases between them. As DNA, the CDR3 is TGTGCCAGCAGCTTTGGGGACACCTTTAATGAAAAACTGTTTTTT. It specifies CASSFGDTFNEKLFF.